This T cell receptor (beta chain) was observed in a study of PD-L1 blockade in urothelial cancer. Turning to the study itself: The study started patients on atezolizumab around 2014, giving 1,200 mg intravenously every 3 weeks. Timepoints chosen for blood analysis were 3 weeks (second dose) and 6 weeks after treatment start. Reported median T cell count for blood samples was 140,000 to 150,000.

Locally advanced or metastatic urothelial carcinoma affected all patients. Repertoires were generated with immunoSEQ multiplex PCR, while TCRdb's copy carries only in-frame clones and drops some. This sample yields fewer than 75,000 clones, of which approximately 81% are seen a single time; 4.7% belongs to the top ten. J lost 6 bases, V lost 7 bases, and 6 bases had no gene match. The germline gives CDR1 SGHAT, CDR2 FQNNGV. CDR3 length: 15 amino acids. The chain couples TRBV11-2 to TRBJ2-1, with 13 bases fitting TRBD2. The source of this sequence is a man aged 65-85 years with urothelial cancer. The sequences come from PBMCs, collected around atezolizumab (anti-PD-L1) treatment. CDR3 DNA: TGTGCCAGCAATTCAGGACTAGCGGGAGTCAATGAGCAGTTCTTC. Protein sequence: CASNSGLAGVNEQFF. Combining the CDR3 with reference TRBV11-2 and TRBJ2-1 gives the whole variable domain EAGVAQSPRYKIIEKRQSVAFWCNPISGHATLYWYQQILGQGPKLLIQFQNNGVVDDSQLPKDRFSAERLKGVDSTLKIQPAKLEDSAVYLCASNSGLAGVNEQFFGPGTRLTVL.